This T cell receptor (beta chain) is from a study of monozygotic twins with cystic fibrosis. Study findings and constraints: In 13 of 16 pairs, V gene usage was closest to the co-twin's. In this small cohort, shared CDR3 numbers showed no association with age, concordance or disease severity. Monozygotic CF twins shared more identical nucleotide clonotypes than unrelated patients.

Trimming stripped 4 bases from V and 3 bases from J, with 12 bases between. CDR1 is SEHNR and CDR2 is FQNEAQ in the germline V gene (reference sequence). The CDR3 is 15 amino acids. TCRdb keeps only in-frame clones here, not all; method: immunoSEQ multiplex PCR. The sample has 30,000 to 35,000 clones, just over 65% seen once. For this clone: Its antigen is not identified.

The source material was blood. The sequence derives from a girl aged 5 to 17 with cystic fibrosis. This chain joins TRBV7-9 and TRBJ2-2; tentatively, D is TRBD1 (6 bases). The CDR3 region is CASSYGDTYTGELFF. The CDR3, as DNA: TGTGCCAGCAGCTACGGGGACACTTACACCGGGGAGCTGTTTTTT.